This T cell receptor beta chain was sequenced in a study of read filtering for tumor transcriptome and immune sequencing. General study results and limits: RNA-seq captured clonotypes less deeply and reliably than IR-seq.

V was clipped by 7 bases and J by 5 bases, with 14 bases between them. The CDR3 runs to 14 residues. The germline CDR1 and CDR2 sequences are MDHEN and SYDVKM. This clonotype was observed many times. The antigen is undetermined. Molecular barcoded adaptors covering alpha/delta and beta/gamma chains were used on roughly 400 ng RNA. Each CDR3 protein is one row after TCRdb ran MiXCR on the reads. The sample carries tens of thousands of distinct CDR3 sequences, 15% to 25% recorded once. The sequence came from a donor aged 40 or older with multiple myeloma. The source material was a population of CD138-negative cells sorted from bone marrow. The rearrangement links TRBV28 to TRBJ2-2; a possible D gene is TRBD1 (5 bases). The CDR3: CASNPEGDTGELFF. The CDR3 region has the DNA TGTGCCAGCAACCCCGAAGGGGATACCGGGGAGCTGTTTTTT.